This T cell receptor (beta chain) originates from a study of CD8+ T cells in alopecia areata. Comments on this clone: What it recognizes is unknown.

Reverse transcription of extracted RNA yielded cDNA, which provided the sequencing template. Profiled with immunoSEQ multiplex PCR; TCRdb holds only in-frame clones, not every one. The table has about 200,000 clones, less than 75% seen once. Study observations and caveats: A large proportion of expanded lesional clones were detected persisting in scalp and blood during tofacitinib. Possibly because of HLA-related factors, TCR sharing was less clear across patients than in mice.

Documented treatment: oral pan-JAK inhibitor, 5-10 mg twice daily. CDR3 size: 11 residues. The V end lost 8 bases, the J end lost 6 bases, and 13 bases lay between the germline ends. Germline lookup yields CDR1 GTSNPN and CDR2 SVGIG (reference sequence). Here the sequenced sample was CD4+ T cells sorted from blood, taken at week 4, from a patient treated with tofacitinib. J is TRBJ1-1 and V is TRBV30, with D unclear. The TCR was taken from a human donor with alopecia areata. CDR3 amino acids: CANQRASEAFF. For the CDR3, the DNA is TGTGCCAATCAAAGGGCATCTGAAGCTTTCTTT.